This T cell receptor beta chain was observed in a study of breast tumors, draining lymph nodes, adjacent tissues (dated by TCRdb to about 2016). As for the study more broadly: The study compared TCR beta repertoires across tumor, adjacent nontumor tissue and axillary lymph nodes from breast cancer patients. In human breast cancer, the study set out to assess how tumor, surrounding tissue and draining lymph node repertoires relate to one another and whether T cells might be exchanged between them.

This clonotype is deemed medium-sized (0.01 to 0.1%). Its antigen remains undetermined. No qualities accompany the bases; no much larger clone lies one base away. TCRdb lists the instrument as Illumina HiSeq 2000. TCR beta chain libraries were generated through multiplex PCR amplification. High-throughput sequencing was used to analyze the amplified TCR beta chain products. TCRdb ran its own pipeline on the public reads, namely fastp trimming at Q25 and MiXCR clone calling, and kept in-frame beta chains. Rows with a matching CDR3 protein are joined into one entry that keeps the most common DNA and genes. The sample table records 20,000 to 25,000 distinct CDR3 sequences; 40% to 45% of these occur just once. The top ten hold approximately 25% of the sample. Broad study findings and their caveats: The data were judged consistent with most tumor T cells deriving from the lymph node and then expanding within tumor tissue. The similarity between tumor and nontumor tissue repertoires was significantly greater in luminal-like breast cancer than in basal-like breast cancer. The study presented the conclusion that tumor T cells originate in lymph nodes as consistent with a hypothesis, not as something directly demonstrated. Tumor T-cell repertoires showed less diversity than lymph node repertoires and more diversity than nontumor tissue repertoires, and tumor T-cell repertoires showed preferential V and J gene usage.

CDR1 GTSNPN and CDR2 SVGIG are derived from the germline V gene (reference sequence). The cysteine opens and the phenylalanine closes a CDR3 of 13 amino acids. CDR3 DNA is the only sequence kept; it has 39 bases, read in frame from the first base. V loses 5 bases, J loses 8 bases, and the germline ends lie 13 bases apart. This sequence was found in a female donor with breast cancer. Some clones in this sample may be carry-over from other donors' samples. In this chain, TRBV30 is recombined with TRBJ1-6, with no confident D gene call. Sequenced material: breast tumor tissue. The base sequence is TGTGCCTGGGCGCGACAAACTGATTCACCCCTCCACTTT. Its protein is CAWARQTDSPLHF.